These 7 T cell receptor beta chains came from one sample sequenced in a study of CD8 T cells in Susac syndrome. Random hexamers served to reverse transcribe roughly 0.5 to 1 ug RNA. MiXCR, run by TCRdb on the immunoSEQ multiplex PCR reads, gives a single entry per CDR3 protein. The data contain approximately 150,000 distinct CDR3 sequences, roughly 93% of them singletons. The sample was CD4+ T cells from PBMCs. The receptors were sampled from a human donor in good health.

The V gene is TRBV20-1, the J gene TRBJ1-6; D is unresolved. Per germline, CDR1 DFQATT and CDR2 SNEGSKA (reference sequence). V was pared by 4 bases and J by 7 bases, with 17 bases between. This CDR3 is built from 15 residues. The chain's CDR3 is CSATPAAASNSPLHF. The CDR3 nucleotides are TGCAGTGCTACCCCGGCGGCAGCCTCCAATTCACCCCTCCACTTT.

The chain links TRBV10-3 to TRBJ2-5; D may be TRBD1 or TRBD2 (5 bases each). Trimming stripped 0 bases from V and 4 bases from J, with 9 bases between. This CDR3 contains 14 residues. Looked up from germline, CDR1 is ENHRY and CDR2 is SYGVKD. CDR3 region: CAISESSGGETQYF. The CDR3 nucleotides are TGTGCCATCAGTGAGTCGAGTGGGGGAGAGACCCAGTACTTC.

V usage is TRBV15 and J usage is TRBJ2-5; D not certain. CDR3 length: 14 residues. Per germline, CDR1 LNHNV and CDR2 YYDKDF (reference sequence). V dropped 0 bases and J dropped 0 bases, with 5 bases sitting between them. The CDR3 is CATSRDHYQETQYF. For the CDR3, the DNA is TGTGCCACCAGCAGAGACCACTACCAAGAGACCCAGTACTTC. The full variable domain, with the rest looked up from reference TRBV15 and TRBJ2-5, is DAMVIQNPRYQVTQFGKPVTLSCSQTLNHNVMYWYQQKSSQAPKLLFHYYDKDFNNEADTPDNFQSRRPNTSFCFLDIRSPGLGDTAMYLCATSRDHYQETQYFGPGTRLLVL.

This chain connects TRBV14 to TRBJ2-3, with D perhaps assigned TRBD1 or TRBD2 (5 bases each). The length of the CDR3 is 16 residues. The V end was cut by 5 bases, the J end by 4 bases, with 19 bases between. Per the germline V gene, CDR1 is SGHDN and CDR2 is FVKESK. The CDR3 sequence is CASSFYRDQRSDTQYF. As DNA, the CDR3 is TGTGCCAGCAGCTTTTACCGGGACCAAAGGTCAGATACGCAGTATTTT.

CDR3 protein: CASSHGTRTDTQYF. CDR3 bases: TGTGCCAGCAGCCATGGGACTAGGACAGATACGCAGTATTTT. The rearrangement links TRBV3-1 to TRBJ2-3; 8 nucleotides match TRBD2. The CDR3 runs to 14 residues. In germline, CDR1 is LGHDT, CDR2 YNNKEL (reference sequence). J was trimmed by 3 bases and V by 3 bases; bases with no gene match: 2.

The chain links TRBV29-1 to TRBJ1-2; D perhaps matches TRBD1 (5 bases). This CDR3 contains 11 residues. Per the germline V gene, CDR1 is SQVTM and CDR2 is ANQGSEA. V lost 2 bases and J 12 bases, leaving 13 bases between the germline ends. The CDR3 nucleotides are TGCAGCGTTGAATGGCGGGACCGAGACACCTTC. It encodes CSVEWRDRDTF.

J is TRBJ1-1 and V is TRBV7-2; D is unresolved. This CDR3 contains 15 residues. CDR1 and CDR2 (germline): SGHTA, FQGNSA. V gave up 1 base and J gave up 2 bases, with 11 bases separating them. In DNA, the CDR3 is TGTGCCAGCAGCTTAGACCCCCAGTTCAACACTGAAGCTTTCTTT. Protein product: CASSLDPQFNTEAFF.